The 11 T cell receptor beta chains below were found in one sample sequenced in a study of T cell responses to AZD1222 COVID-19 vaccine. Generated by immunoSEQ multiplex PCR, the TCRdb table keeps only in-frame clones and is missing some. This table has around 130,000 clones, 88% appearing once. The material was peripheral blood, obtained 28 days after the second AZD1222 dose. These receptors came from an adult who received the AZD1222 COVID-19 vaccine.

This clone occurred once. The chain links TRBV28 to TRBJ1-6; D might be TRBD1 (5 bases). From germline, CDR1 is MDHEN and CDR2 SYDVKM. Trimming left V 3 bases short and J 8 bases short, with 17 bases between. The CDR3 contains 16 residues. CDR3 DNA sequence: TGTGCCAGCAGTTTTGGCCCCCTAAGGGGAGATTCACCCCTCCACTTT. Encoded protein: CASSFGPLRGDSPLHF.

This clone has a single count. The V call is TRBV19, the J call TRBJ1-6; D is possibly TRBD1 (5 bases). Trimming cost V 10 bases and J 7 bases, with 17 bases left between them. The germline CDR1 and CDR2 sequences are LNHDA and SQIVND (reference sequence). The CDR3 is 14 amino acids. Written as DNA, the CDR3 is TGTGCCACCACGACAGCTCCGAACAATTCACCCCTCCACTTT. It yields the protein CATTTAPNNSPLHF.

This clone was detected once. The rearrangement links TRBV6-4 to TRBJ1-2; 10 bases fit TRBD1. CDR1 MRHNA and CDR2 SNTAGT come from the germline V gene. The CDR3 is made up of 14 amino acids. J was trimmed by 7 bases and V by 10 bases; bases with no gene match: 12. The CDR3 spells CANSRDRGVCGYTF. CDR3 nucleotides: TGTGCCAACAGCAGGGACAGGGGCGTATGTGGCTACACCTTC.

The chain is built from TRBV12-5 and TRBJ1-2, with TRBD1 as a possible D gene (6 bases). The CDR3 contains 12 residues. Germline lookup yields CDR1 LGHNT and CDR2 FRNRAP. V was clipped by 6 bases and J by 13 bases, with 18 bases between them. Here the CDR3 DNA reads TGTGCTAGTGGCCCCGGAACAGGGAGACTCACCTTC. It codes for CASGPGTGRLTF.

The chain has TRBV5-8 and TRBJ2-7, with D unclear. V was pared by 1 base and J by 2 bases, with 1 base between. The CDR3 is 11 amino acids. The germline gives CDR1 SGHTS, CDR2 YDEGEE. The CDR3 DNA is TGTGCCAGCAGCTTGACCTACGAGCAGTACTTC. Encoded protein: CASSLTYEQYF.

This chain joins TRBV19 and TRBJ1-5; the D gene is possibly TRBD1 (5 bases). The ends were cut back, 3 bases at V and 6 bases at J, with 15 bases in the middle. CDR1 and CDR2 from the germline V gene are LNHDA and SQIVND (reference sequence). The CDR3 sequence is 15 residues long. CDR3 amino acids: CASSMGTGGFQPQHF. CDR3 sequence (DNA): TGTGCCAGTAGTATGGGGACGGGGGGTTTTCAGCCCCAGCATTTT.

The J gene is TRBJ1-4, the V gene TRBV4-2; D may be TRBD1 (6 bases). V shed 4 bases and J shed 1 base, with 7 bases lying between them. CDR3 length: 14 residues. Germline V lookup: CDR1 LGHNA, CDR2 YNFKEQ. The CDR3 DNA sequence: TGTGCCAGCAGCCCGGACAGAACTAATGAAAAACTGTTTTTT. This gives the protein CASSPDRTNEKLFF.

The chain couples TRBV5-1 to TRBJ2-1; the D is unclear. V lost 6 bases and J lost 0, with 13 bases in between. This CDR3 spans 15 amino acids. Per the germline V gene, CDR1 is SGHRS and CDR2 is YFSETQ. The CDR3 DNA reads TGCGCCAGCAAGAAGGCGATATACTCCTACAATGAGCAGTTCTTC. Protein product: CASKKAIYSYNEQFF.

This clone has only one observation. The DNA of the CDR3 is TGTGCCATCAGTGATCCCCATTTGGGTGGGAGCGAGCAGTTCTTC. It is translated as CAISDPHLGGSEQFF. This sequence joins TRBV10-3 and TRBJ2-1, with D possibly matching TRBD2 (5 bases). The ends were cut back, 3 bases at V and 10 bases at J, with 19 bases in the middle. The CDR3 runs 15 residues. Germline lookup yields CDR1 ENHRY and CDR2 SYGVKD.

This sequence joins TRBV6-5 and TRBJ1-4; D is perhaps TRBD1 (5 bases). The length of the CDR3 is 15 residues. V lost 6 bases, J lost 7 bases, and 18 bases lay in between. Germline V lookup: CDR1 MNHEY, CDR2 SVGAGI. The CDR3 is CASRKSGEDTEKLFF. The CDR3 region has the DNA TGTGCCAGCAGGAAATCGGGGGAGGATACTGAAAAACTGTTTTTT.

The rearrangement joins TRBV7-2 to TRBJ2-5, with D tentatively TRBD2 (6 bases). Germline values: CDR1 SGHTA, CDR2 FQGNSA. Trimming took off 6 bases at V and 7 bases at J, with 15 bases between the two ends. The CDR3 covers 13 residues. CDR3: CASRAGTGGTQYF. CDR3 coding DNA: TGTGCCAGCAGGGCCGGGACTGGCGGGACCCAGTACTTC.